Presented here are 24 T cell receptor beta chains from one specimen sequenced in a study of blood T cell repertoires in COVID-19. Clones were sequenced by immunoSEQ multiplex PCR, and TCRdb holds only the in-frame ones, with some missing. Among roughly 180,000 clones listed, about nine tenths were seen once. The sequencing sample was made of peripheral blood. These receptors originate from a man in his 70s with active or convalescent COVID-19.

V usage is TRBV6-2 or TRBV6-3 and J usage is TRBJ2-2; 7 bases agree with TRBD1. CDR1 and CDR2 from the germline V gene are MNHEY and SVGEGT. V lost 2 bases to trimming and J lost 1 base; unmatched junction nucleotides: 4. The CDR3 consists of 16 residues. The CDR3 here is CASSYVAGGNTGELFF. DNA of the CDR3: TGTGCCAGCAGTTACGTAGCAGGGGGGAACACCGGGGAGCTGTTTTTT.

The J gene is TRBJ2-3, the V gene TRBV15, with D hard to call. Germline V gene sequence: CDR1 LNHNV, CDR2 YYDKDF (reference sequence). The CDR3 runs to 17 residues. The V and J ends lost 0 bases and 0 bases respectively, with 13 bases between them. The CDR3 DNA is TGTGCCACCAGCAGAGATCTTGAACCCAGTAGCACAGATACGCAGTATTTT. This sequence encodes CATSRDLEPSSTDTQYF.

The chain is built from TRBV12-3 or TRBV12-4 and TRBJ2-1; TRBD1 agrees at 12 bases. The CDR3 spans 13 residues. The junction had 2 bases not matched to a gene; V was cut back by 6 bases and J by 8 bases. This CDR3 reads CASRGQGADEQFF. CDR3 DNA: TGTGCCAGCAGGGGACAGGGGGCGGATGAGCAGTTCTTC.

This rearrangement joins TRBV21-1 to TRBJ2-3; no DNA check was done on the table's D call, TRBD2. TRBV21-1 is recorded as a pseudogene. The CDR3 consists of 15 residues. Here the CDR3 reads CASSDRKSGRGTQYF. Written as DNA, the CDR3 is TGTGCCAGCAGCGATCGCAAATCGGGGCGGGGTACGCAGTATTTT.

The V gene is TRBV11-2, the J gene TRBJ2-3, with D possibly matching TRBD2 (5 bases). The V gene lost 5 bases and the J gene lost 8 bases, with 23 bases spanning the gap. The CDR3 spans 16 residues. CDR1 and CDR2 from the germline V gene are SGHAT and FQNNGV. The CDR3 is CASSAHPAATSPTQYF. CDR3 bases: TGTGCCAGCAGCGCTCATCCAGCGGCCACTTCTCCTACGCAGTATTTT.

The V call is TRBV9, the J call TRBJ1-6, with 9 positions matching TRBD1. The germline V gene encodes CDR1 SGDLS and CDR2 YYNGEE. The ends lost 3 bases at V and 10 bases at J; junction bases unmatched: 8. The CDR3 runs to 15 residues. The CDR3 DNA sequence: TGTGCCAGCAGCGCCCAAAACAGGGGGCTGTCACCCCTCCACTTT. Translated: CASSAQNRGLSPLHF. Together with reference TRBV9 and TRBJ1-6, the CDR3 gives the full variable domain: DSGVTQTPKHLITATGQRVTLRCSPRSGDLSVYWYQQSLDQGLQFLIQYYNGEERAKGNILERFSAQQFPDLHSELNLSSLELGDSALYFCASSAQNRGLSPLHFGNGTRLTVT.

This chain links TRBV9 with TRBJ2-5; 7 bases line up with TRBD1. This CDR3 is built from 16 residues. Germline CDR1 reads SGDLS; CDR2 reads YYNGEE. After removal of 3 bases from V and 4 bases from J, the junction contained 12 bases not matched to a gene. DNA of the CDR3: TGTGCCAGCAGCGAGCTACCCACAGGGGCCGGAGAGACCCAGTACTTC. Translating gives CASSELPTGAGETQYF.

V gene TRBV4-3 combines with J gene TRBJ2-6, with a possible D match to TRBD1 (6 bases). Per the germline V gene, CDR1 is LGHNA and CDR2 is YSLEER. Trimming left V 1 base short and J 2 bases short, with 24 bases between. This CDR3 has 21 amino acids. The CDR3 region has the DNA TGCGCCAGCAGCCAAGTACCCCAGAGCAGGGGCCAGATCCCTGGGGCCAACGTCCTGACTTTC. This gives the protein CASSQVPQSRGQIPGANVLTF.

CDR3 region: CASSSLGQMYPQETQYF. The CDR3 region has the DNA TGTGCCAGCAGCTCCCTCGGACAGATGTATCCCCAAGAGACCCAGTACTTC. The rearrangement links TRBV11-2 to TRBJ2-5; perhaps TRBD1 as D (6 bases). Germline CDR1 is SGHAT and CDR2 is FQNNGV. The CDR3 loop spans 17 amino acids. With 4 bases removed from V and 1 base from J, the gap between germline ends came to 19 bases.

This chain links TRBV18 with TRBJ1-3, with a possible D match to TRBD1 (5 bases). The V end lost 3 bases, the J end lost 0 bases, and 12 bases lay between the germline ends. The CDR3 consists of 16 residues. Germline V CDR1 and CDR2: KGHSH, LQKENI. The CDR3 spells CASSPRTGSSGNTIYF. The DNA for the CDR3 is TGTGCCAGCTCACCCCGTACAGGCTCCTCTGGAAACACCATATATTTT.

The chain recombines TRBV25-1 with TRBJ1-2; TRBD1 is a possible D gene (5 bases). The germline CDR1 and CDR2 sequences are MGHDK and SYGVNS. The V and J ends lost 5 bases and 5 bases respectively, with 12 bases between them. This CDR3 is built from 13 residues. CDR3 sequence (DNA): TGTGCCAGCAGTCCGGGCGGGGGGTATGGCTACACCTTC. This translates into CASSPGGGYGYTF.

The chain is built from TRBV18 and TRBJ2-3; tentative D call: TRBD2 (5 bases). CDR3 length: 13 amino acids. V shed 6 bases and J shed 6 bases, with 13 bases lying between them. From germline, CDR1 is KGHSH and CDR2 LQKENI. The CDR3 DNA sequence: TGTGCCAGCTCGCCCCTCGGGGTTGATACGCAGTATTTT. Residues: CASSPLGVDTQYF.

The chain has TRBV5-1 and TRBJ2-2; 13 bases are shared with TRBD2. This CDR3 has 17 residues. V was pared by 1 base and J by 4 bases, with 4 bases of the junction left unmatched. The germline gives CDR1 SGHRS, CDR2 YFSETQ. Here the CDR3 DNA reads TGCGCCAGCAGCTTGCCCCGGACTAGCGGGGGCACCGGGGAGCTGTTTTTT. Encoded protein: CASSLPRTSGGTGELFF.

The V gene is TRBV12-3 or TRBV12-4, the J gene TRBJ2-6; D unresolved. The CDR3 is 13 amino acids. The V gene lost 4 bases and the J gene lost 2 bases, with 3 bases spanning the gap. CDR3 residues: CASSSTGANVLTF. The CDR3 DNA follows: TGTGCCAGCAGTTCTACTGGGGCCAACGTCCTGACTTTC.

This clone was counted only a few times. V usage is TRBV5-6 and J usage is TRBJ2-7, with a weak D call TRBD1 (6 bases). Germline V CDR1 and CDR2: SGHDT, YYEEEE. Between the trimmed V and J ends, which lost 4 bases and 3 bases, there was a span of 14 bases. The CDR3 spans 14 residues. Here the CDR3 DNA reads TGTGCCAGCAGCCTCATGGACAGCGTCTACGAGCAGTACTTC. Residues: CASSLMDSVYEQYF. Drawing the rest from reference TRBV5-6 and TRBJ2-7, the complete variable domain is DAGVTQSPTHLIKTRGQQVTLRCSPKSGHDTVSWYQQALGQGPQFIFQYYEEEERQRGNFPDRFSGHQFPNYSSELNVNALLLGDSALYLCASSLMDSVYEQYFGPGTRLTVT.

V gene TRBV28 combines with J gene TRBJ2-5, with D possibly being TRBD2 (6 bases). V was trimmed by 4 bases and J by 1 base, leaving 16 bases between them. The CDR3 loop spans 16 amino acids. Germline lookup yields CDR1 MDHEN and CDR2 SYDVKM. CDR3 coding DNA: TGTGCCAGCAGTTCCCGCCTAGCGTACCTCCAAGAGACCCAGTACTTC. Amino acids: CASSSRLAYLQETQYF.

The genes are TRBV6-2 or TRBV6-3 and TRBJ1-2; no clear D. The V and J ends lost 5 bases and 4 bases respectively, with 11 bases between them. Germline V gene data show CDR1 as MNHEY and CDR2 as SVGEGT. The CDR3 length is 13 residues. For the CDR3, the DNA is TGTGCCAGCAGTACAGACATGGGCTATGGCTACACCTTC. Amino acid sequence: CASSTDMGYGYTF.

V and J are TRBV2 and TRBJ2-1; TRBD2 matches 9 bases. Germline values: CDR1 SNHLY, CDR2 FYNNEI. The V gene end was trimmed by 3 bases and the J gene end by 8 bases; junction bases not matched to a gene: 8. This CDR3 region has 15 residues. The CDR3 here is CASSDPGTSNYEQFF. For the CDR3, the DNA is TGTGCCAGCAGTGACCCCGGGACTAGCAATTATGAGCAGTTCTTC.

The DNA of the CDR3 is TGTGCCAGCAGTCCAGGGACAGACACAGATACGCAGTATTTT. This gives the protein CASSPGTDTDTQYF. The rearrangement links TRBV7-9 to TRBJ2-3; TRBD1 agrees at 7 bases. J was trimmed by 2 bases and V by 6 bases; bases with no gene match: 5. Germline V gene lookup returns CDR1 SEHNR and CDR2 FQNEAQ (reference sequence). CDR3 length: 14 amino acids.

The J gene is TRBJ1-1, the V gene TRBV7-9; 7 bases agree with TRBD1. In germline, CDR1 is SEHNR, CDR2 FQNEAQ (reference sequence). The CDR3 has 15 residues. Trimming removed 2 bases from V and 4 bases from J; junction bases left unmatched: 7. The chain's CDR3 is CASSLPTGFGTEAFF. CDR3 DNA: TGTGCCAGCAGCTTACCGACAGGGTTCGGCACTGAAGCTTTCTTT.

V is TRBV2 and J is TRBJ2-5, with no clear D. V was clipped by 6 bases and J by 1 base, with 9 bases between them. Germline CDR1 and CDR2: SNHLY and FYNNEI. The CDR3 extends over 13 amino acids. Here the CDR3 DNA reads TGTGCCAGCAGAAGCGCCTTCCAAGAGACCCAGTACTTC. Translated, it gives CASRSAFQETQYF.

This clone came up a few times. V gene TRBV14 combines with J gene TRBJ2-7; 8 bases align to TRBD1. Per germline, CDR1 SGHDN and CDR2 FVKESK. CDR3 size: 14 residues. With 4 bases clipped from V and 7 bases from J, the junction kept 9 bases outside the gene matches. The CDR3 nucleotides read TGTGCCAGCAGCCTCCGGACAGGGACGGGTGAGCAGTACTTC. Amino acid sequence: CASSLRTGTGEQYF.

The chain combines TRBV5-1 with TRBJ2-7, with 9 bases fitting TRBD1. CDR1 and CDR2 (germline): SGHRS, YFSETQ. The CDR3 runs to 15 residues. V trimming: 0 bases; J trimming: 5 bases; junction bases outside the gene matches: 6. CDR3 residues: CASSLASDRGDEQYF. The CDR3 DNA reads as TGCGCCAGCAGCTTGGCCTCAGACAGGGGGGACGAGCAGTACTTC.

The CDR3 reads CASRSSGSSYNEQFF. CDR3 sequence (DNA): TGTGCCAGCAGATCCAGCGGTAGCTCCTACAATGAGCAGTTCTTC. The V and J genes are TRBV6-5 and TRBJ2-1, with D maybe TRBD2 (5 bases). This CDR3 region has 15 residues. Trimming removed 6 bases at V and 0 bases at J, with 12 bases between. CDR1 is MNHEY and CDR2 is SVGAGI in the germline V gene.